Listed below are T cell receptor beta chains from one sample, sequenced in a study of graft-versus-host responses after intestinal transplantation. Antigens of these TCRs are unknown. Sequencing was performed with immunoSEQ multiplex PCR; in TCRdb, only in-frame clones are kept and a portion is missing. The repertoire consists of 80,000 to 100,000 clones, with about 94% occurring once and the leading ten covering around 0.17%. Sequencing was performed on unstimulated CD4+ T cells sorted from spleen or lymph node cells, taken before intestinal transplant. All receptors derive from a human donor who received an intestinal transplant. Both conserved end residues are trimmed from each CDR3.

J	V	CDR3
TRBJ1-5	TRBV28	ASSLYSGQPQH
TRBJ2-1	TRBV29-1	SAELRYEQF
TRBJ1-6	TRBV5-4	ASSLDRGHSPLH
TRBJ2-1	TRBV29-1	SGRTRANNEQF
TRBJ1-2	TRBV2	ASSPTYYGYT
TRBJ2-7	TRBV7-2	ASSLEPAGSSGNYEQY
TRBJ2-4	TRBV28	ASSSPTSGRMNIQY
TRBJ1-1	TRBV2	ATRGAGVKGGEAF
TRBJ2-5	TRBV9	ASSAQAQETQY
TRBJ2-7	TRBV11-2	ASSSRWRVGTYEQY
TRBJ2-1	TRBV25-1	ASSETGRGEQF
TRBJ2-2	TRBV6-1	ASIWDRNTGELF
TRBJ2-5	TRBV5-5	ASSLFLRTQY
TRBJ1-3	TRBV2	ASSPRQGSIGNTIY
TRBJ2-2	TRBV28	ASGQGIGELF
TRBJ2-6	TRBV5-1	ASSLTRGGANVLT
TRBJ2-1	TRBV4-1	ASSQEDWGGRSYNEQF
TRBJ1-1	TRBV2	ASIWATGSMAF
TRBJ2-7	TRBV7-8	ATTKNRFSYEQY
TRBJ2-1	TRBV5-1	ASSTRTSEQF
TRBJ2-5	TRBV2	ASTRVLAGLQETQY
TRBJ2-5	TRBV7-6	ASSSRVRETQY
TRBJ2-3	TRBV6-5	ASRGGLTTDTQY
TRBJ2-4	TRBV5-5	ASSSPTSGRAGIQY
TRBJ2-3	TRBV5-6	ASSRPLGRGYTDTQY
TRBJ2-3	TRBV29-1	SVEVPLSRTDTQY
TRBJ1-3	TRBV4-3	ASSQADRGRSGNTIY
TRBJ2-5	TRBV5-6	ASSLSLAGEETQY
TRBJ1-5	TRBV30	AWRGGGNQPQH
TRBJ1-4	TRBV5-1	ASSFRGGGEKLF
TRBJ2-1	TRBV27	ASSLGGLAPYNEQF
TRBJ2-1	TRBV6-5	ASSTWTSGGDEQF
TRBJ1-3	TRBV10-3	AIMGGSGNTIY
TRBJ2-7	TRBV9	ASSVAWASYEQY
TRBJ1-6	TRBV27	ASSRGQTNSPLH
TRBJ2-7	TRBV27	ASSLYPGYEQY
TRBJ1-3	TRBV9	ASSGTGSGNTIY
TRBJ2-3	TRBV7-9	ASSSTGWLTDTQY
TRBJ1-1	TRBV7-9	ASSPKTGNTEAF
TRBJ2-1	TRBV18	ASSPPGLAGASSYNEQF
TRBJ2-7	TRBV6-1	ASIRTGSSYEQY
TRBJ1-5	TRBV19	ASSIPRQPQH
TRBJ2-7	TRBV6-6	ASSPGTRRYEQY
TRBJ1-5	TRBV21-1	ASSKGRDGNQPQH
TRBJ2-3	TRBV18	ASSPPGQVPDTQY
TRBJ1-2	TRBV6-5	ASSNTQGSGYT
TRBJ1-3	TRBV6-6	ASLRDRELGNTIY
TRBJ1-6	TRBV4-1	ASSQEPGQVNSPLH
TRBJ1-6	TRBV4-3	ASSQDLDSPLH
TRBJ1-3	TRBV11-3	ASTGGSGNTIY
TRBJ1-1	TRBV30	AWNRREENTEAF
TRBJ2-3	TRBV25-1	ASSEYTPTRADTQY
TRBJ1-4	TRBV19	ASTRGDGGEKLF
TRBJ1-5	TRBV5-5	ASSLFWDRDQPQH